This is a list of T cell receptor beta chains from one sample in a study of blood T cells in healthy people across ages. TCRdb re-derived calls from the 5' RACE reads in MiXCR, one entry per CDR3 protein. The sample lists approximately 1.5 million distinct CDR3 sequences; almost 35% were seen once. Source material: blood. These receptors all stem from a young woman in good health. Each CDR3 is given without its conserved first and last residue.

>TRBV18
ATSEASRIFEETQY
>TRBV27
ASRRVGSYEQY
>TRBV6-6
ASRDPGETEAF
>TRBV9
ASSGPPDTQY
>TRBV29-1
SVERTSGGRDTQY
>TRBV5-1
ASSLAYPGVPYGYT
>TRBV11-2
ASSLDAFRIRATEAF
>TRBV20-1
SALNLAEALYNEQF
>TRBV14
ASSAHKDRVYGYT
>TRBV20-1
SASGQGGVGNTIY
>TRBV20-1
SAARTSGNYEQY
>TRBV20-1
SADRGNYGYT
>TRBV25-1
ASSGLGGWNYGYT
>TRBV3-1
ASSPTGSEKLF
>TRBV5-1
ASSAGPLSDTQY
>TRBV4-2
ASSRERFAGGTANTGELF
>TRBV9
ASSVGSGSTDTQY
>TRBV29-1
SVDSTNYNEQF
>TRBV20-1
SAYGLAGGPSTDTQY
>TRBV4-2
ASSPLGGAGGEDEQF
>TRBV3-1
ASSQGSGFQPQH
>TRBV20-1
SASGGRAKTDTQY
>TRBV20-1
SAKDRDLYEQY
>TRBV28
ASSKQGEAF
>TRBV24-1
ATSDPRQGGETQY
>TRBV28
ASSLPGVLNYGYT
>TRBV7-9
ASSLLTGLQSGYGYT
>TRBV7-3
ASSPGNRVNEQF
>TRBV27
ASSHWDTEAF
>TRBV20-1
SARDPSSIAYEQY
>TRBV20-1
SARTGSQPQH
>TRBV4-1
ASSHLDRLNEKLF
>TRBV7-3
ASSRTGGVETQY
>TRBV11-1
ASSSGRANSPLH
>TRBV4-1
ASSQADRGQETQY
>TRBV27
ASRPLAGGGGQF
>TRBV28
ASRLDGNYGYT
>TRBV12-3/TRBV12-4
ASTLNSYNEQF
>TRBV6-2/TRBV6-3
ASSYPGSGYNEQF
>TRBV7-6
ASSGAAGGHEQY
>TRBV7-3
ASSLRGTGSHEQY
>TRBV2
AGASGLPYEQY
>TRBV7-9
ASSHGPTSSYEQY
>TRBV20-1
SAIRYGGPYNEQF
>TRBV6-1
ASSDNGQGYGYT
>TRBV10-3
AIREQGEGGYT
>TRBV28
ASSWDGRVTSSYEQY
>TRBV7-8
ASSPIAGQGGEQF
>TRBV29-1
SVEDHRERANVRT
>TRBV20-1
SARAAGVSYEQY
>TRBV5-6
ASSTGGTGGLGHGYT
>TRBV4-1
ASSPPAGYEQY
>TRBV7-2
ASSLTVAALSYEQY
>TRBV6-6
ASSYSVQGTSTDTQY
>TRBV5-4
ASSLSSDRANYGYT